This entry features one T cell receptor (beta chain) sequence. No antigen is known for it. Method: immunoSEQ multiplex PCR; TCRdb's copy keeps in-frame clones and lacks some. The profile shows over 150,000 clones, about 90% of them singletons. This record comes from a study of T cell responses to AZD1222 COVID-19 vaccine. Points from the study as a whole: The repertoires were collected only after the peak T cell response. Reportedly, close to half of spike-specific TCRs are directed against unmutated variant regions. Spike-specific TCR breadth rose after two AZD1222 doses, and depth rose as well. In a largely white British group with more females than males, clonal diversity was possibly underestimated.

This material consisted of peripheral blood, taken on day 0 of MenACWY control vaccination. The origin of this receptor is an adult in good health.

The CDR3 is CASRVAGGPSEQFF. In DNA form, the CDR3 reads TGTGCCAGCAGAGTAGCGGGAGGACCTAGTGAGCAGTTCTTC. The chain couples TRBV7-9 to TRBJ2-1; 10 bases fit TRBD2. V was pared by 6 bases and J by 9 bases, with 8 bases of the junction left unmatched. The CDR3 sequence is 14 residues long. Germline CDR1 SEHNR, CDR2 FQNEAQ (reference sequence).